The T cell receptor beta chain under discussion was sequenced for a study of shared T cell receptors in the human thymus. Libraries were prepared by immunoSEQ multiplex PCR; TCRdb keeps only in-frame clonotypes and omits some of them. The sample has about 660,000 clones, 88% seen once; the top ten hold over 0.008%. Germline V gene data show CDR1 as SQVTM and CDR2 as ANQGSEA. This CDR3 comprises 15 residues. The V and J ends lost 7 bases and 3 bases, in that order; junction bases with no gene match: 14. The same data also went into a second study, on human thymus T cells. This second report adds: Donation came from healthy Finnish infants having corrective surgery for congenital heart defects. Thymus pieces cut out during corrective heart surgery were the tissue that was used. In thymic and blood repertoires alike, V and J usage looked biased. Related research described thymic repertoires that were highly overlapping among unrelated individuals.

This receptor was obtained from a boy under two years old with a congenital heart defect. Sequenced input: thymocytes. The V call is TRBV29-1, the J call TRBJ2-5; TRBD1 agrees at 7 bases. Here the CDR3 reads CSALRDSREEETQYF. CDR3 sequence (DNA): TGCAGCGCCCTTAGGGACAGTCGTGAAGAAGAGACCCAGTACTTC.